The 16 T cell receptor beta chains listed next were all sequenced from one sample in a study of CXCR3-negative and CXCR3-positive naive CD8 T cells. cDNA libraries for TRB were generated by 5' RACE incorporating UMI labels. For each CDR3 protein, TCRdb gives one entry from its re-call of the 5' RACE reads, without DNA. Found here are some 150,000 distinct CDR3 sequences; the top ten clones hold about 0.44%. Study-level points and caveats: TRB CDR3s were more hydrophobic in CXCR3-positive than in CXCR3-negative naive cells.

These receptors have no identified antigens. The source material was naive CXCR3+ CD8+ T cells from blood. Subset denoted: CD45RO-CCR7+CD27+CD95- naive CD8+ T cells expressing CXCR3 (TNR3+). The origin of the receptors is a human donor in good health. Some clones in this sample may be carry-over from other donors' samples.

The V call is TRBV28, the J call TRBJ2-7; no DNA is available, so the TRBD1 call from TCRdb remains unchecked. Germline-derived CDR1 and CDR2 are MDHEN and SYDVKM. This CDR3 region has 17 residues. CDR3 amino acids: CASSLTSRQVEHYEQYF.

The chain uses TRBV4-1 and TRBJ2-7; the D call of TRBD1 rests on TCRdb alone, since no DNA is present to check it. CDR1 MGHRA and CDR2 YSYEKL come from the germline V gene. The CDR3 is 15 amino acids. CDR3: CASSLSGTGGVEQYF.

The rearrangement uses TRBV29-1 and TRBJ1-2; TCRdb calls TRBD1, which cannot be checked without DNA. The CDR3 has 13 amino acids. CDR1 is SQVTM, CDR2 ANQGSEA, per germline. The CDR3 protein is CSVDPGGADGYTF.

The CDR3 loop reads CASSQEGVGELFF. The chain uses TRBV4-3 and TRBJ2-2; the TCRdb D gene call, TRBD1, has no DNA to confirm it. The CDR3 has 13 residues. Germline V gene data show CDR1 as LGHNA and CDR2 as YSLEER.

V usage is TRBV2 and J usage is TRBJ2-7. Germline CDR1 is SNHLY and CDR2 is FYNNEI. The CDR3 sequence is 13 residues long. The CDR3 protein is CASTGLKTYEQYF. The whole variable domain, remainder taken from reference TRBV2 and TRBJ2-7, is EPEVTQTPSHQVTQMGQEVILRCVPISNHLYFYWYRQILGQKVEFLVSFYNNEISEKSEIFDDQFSVERPDGSNFTLKIRSTKLEDSAMYFCASTGLKTYEQYFGPGTRLTVT.

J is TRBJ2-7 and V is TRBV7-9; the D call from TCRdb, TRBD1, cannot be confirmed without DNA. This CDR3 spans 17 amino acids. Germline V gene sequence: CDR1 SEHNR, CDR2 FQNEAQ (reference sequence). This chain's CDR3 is CASSRSTGQGISYEQYF.

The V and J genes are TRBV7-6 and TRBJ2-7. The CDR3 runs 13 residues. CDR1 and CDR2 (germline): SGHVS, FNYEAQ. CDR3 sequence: CASSLGDYYEQYF.

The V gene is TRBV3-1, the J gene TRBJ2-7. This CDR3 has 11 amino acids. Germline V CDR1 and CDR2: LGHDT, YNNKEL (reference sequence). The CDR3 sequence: CASSPGNEQYF.

CDR3 region: CSAPTPQGPEAFF. V and J are TRBV20-1 and TRBJ1-1; TCRdb picks TRBD1, but there is no DNA to check that call. CDR1 DFQATT and CDR2 SNEGSKA come from the germline V gene (reference sequence). The CDR3 loop spans 13 amino acids.

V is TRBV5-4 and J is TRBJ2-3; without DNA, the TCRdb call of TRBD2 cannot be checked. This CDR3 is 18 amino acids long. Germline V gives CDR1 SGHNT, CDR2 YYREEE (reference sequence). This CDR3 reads CASSPGLAGGPSTDTQYF.

The CDR3 sequence: CASSLSRTGAGDEQFF. The chain has TRBV12-3 or TRBV12-4 and TRBJ2-1; the TCRdb D gene call, TRBD1, has no DNA to confirm it. The CDR3 is 16 amino acids.

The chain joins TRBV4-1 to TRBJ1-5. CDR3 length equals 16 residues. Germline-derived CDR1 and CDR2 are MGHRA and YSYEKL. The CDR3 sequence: CASRITGGDSNQPQHF.

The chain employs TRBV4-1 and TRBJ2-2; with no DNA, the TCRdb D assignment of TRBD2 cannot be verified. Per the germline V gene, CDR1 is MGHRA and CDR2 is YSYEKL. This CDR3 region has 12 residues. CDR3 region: CASGSSAGELFF.

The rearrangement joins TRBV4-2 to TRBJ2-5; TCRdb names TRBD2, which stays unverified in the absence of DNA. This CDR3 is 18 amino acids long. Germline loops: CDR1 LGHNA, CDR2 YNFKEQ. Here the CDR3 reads CASSHLASGRLDQETQYF.

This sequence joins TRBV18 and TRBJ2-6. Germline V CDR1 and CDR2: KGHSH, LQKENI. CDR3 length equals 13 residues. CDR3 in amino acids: CASSPPGANVLTF.

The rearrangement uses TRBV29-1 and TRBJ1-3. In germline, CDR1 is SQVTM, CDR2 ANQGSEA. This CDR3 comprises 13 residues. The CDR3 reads CSVEEPRRNTIYF.